The table lists the clone carrying this T cell receptor beta chain with a few counts. What it binds is unknown. Each single cDNA molecule received a unique molecular identifier. TCRdb recomputed calls from the 5' RACE reads with MiXCR, one row per CDR3 protein. The repertoire holds some 45,000 distinct CDR3 sequences, 7% to 8% seen once, with under 9.5% in the top ten. These data come from a study of early T cells in non-severe SARS-CoV-2 infection. For the study at large: Investigators sequenced bulk RNA drawn from unsorted whole blood, and chains remained unpaired. Study-wide points: Missing private and CD4 specificities, VDJdb matching favored anti-spike CD8 responses.

Trimming removed 3 bases from V and 2 bases from J, with 6 bases in between. The CDR3 spans 13 residues. Germline lookup yields CDR1 LNHDA and CDR2 SQIVND (reference sequence). V usage is TRBV19 and J usage is TRBJ2-3; the D is unclear. The sample consisted of whole blood. This TCR was recovered from an adult who was a healthcare worker with PCR-confirmed SARS-CoV-2 infection or an uninfected control (not recorded which). The CDR3, as DNA: TGTGCCAGTAGTATCCAACTCACAGATACGCAGTATTTT. Its protein product is CASSIQLTDTQYF.